The present T cell receptor beta chain was sequenced within a study of blood T cell repertoires in COVID-19. On the study more broadly: PBMCs, B-cell-depleted T cells, or T cells provided the cDNA or gDNA that made up the material.

Per the original methods: Reference gene primer amplification gave estimated nucleated cell counts. Sequencing used immunoSEQ multiplex PCR; TCRdb keeps in-frame clones, though not all of them. V, J and clone size reflect that table, while D and trimming were determined from the DNA. The data hold fewer than 200,000 clones, with around four fifths observed a single time. This sequence was found in a woman between 45 and 60 years old in a cohort exposed to, infected with or recovered from COVID-19 (not recorded which). Sequenced input: PBMCs or T cells enriched from blood (not recorded which).

CDR3 residues: CASSEAGHPLGYTF. In nucleotides, the CDR3 is TGTGCCAGCAGTGAAGCGGGACACCCCCTTGGCTACACCTTC. This chain uses TRBV6-1 with TRBJ1-2, with D possibly being TRBD1 (6 bases). V lost 0 bases and J 7 bases, leaving 12 bases between the germline ends. This CDR3 comprises 14 residues. Germline V gives CDR1 MNHNS, CDR2 SASEGT.